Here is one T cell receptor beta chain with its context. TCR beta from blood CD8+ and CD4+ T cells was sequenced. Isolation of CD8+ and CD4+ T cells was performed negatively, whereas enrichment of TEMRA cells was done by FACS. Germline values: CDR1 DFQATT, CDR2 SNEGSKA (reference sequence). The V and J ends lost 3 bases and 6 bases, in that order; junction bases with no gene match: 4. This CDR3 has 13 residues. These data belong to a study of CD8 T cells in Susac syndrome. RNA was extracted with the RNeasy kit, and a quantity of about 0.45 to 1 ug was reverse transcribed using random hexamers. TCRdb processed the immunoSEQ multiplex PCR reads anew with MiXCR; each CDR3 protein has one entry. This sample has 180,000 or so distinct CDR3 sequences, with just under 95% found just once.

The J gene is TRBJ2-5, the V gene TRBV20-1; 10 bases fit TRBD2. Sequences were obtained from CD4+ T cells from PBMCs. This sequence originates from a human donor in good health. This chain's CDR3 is CSARVTSGQTQYF. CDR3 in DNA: TGCAGTGCTAGGGTGACTAGCGGGCAGACCCAGTACTTC.